This record looks at one T cell receptor beta chain sequence and its context. In its sample, this clonotype was seen a few times. Its antigen is not yet known. An end of the junction differs from the germline gene, which may be a read error. These data come from a study of tumor and adjacent non-tumor tissue in lung cancer (dated by TCRdb to between 2017 and 2018). At the level of the whole study: Patients with adenocarcinoma (12), squamous cell carcinoma (2) and small cell lung cancer (1) were included in the cohort. The 15 or so patients were aged roughly 31 to 80 years, included around ten men and 5 women, and had TNM stage I to III disease. In total, sequencing yielded 125,075,908 productive TCRbeta reads, which works out to an average of about 3.9 million reads per sample. The study compared bulk TCRbeta repertoires from lung tumor tissue and matched distant non-tumor lung tissue of approximately 15 lung cancer patients. Some 31 paired specimens, one tumor and one normal lung sample per patient, were profiled by TCRbeta CDR3 sequencing.

Libraries were constructed by multiplex PCR. Sequenced using an Illumina HiSeq 2500. Following protocols modified from ARM-PCR, the researchers constructed TCRbeta libraries through three rounds of nested PCR with primers (Table S4). Before sequencing, PCR products in the 200-500 bp range were cut out of the gel and cleaned up using the QIAquick gel extraction kit. The paper's processing steps were these. Trimmomatic was used to clean the reads, FLASH was used to merge the reads into complete CDR3 sequences, and MiTCR was used to assign the reads to V(D)J germline segments. Clonal diversity was computed as the inverse Simpson's index with VDJtools. A read counted as productive if the sequence was in-frame and lacked a premature stop codon. TCRdb's own reprocessing of the public reads used fastp at Q25 and MiXCR and kept productive beta chains. Each entry is one CDR3 protein sequence, shown with its most common DNA and genes. The V and J calls were determined by TCRdb, not by the authors. The sample profile shows around 80,000 distinct CDR3 sequences; approximately 81% of them were found once. The ten largest clones capture roughly half of the sample.

Results and caveats for the whole study, not just this receptor: Because peripheral blood was not sequenced, blood TCRbeta repertoires in the lung cancer patients of the study were not examined. TCR diversity was significantly higher in younger patients, and higher tumor TCR diversity was associated with shorter overall and disease-free survival. Tumor tissue showed significantly greater TCR diversity (inverse Simpson) than normal lung tissue (roughly 430 vs 170, P = 0.0075, Mann-Whitney U test). Neither the sequencing platform nor unique molecular identifiers are named or mentioned anywhere in the methods. In normal lung, the top 100 clones accounted for a significantly larger cumulative share of the repertoire than in tumor tissue. The cohort had only around 15 patients, and the authors noted that larger samples and more detailed clinical data are needed.

RNA was extracted from bulk unsorted tissue and checked for quality with a NanoDrop ND-1000 and an Agilent 2100. Normal lung samples were distant non-tumor tissue taken more than 3 cm from the tumor edge. Newly diagnosed lung cancer patients without prior chemotherapy who had been admitted for thoracic surgery in China between August and November 2014 were enrolled as donors. Anyone who had undergone radiotherapy or chemotherapy before, or who had another cancer at the same time, was left out of the study. Pieces of surgical tissue measuring roughly 1-2.1 cm3 were kept in RNAlater solution and held at -80 degrees C until needed. The source of this sequence is a man aged 55 to 70 with non-small cell lung cancer. What was sequenced was distant non-tumor lung tissue.

The nucleotides are TGTGCTAGCAGTTCATCTGGACGGAGAGCGACTAACTATGGCTACACTTTC. Its amino acids are CASSSSGRRATNYGYTF. The chain uses TRBV6-5 and TRBJ1-2; no D gene call is confident. The CDR3 holds 17 amino acids from the cysteine to the phenylalanine. Of all the DNA, just the CDR3 is kept, 51 bases in frame from base 1. The germline V gene provides CDR1 MNHEY and CDR2 SVGAGI.